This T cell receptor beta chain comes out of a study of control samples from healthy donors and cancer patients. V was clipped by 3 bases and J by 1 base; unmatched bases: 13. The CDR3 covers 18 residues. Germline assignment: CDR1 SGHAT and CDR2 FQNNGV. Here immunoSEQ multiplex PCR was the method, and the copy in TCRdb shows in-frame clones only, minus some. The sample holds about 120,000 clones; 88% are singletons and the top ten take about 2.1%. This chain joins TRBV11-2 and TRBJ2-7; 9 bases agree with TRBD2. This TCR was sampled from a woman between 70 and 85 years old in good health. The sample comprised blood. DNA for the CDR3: TGTGCCAGCAGCTTGGATTTGTGGCGTCTAGCGGGGTCCTACGAGCAGTACTTC. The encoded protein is CASSLDLWRLAGSYEQYF.